The source of this T cell receptor (beta chain) is a study of CXCR3-negative and CXCR3-positive naive CD8 T cells. On the study more broadly: There were 110 million to 150 million TRB reads altogether, and each library had about 1.5 +/- 0.3 million of them.

Notes on this clonotype: As yet, its antigen is unknown.

Each CD8+ T cell subset was flow-sorted in triplicate. Every sort contained 250,000 to 300,000 cells. Germline CDR1 reads SGHDT; CDR2 reads YYEEEE. The CDR3 covers 13 residues. General study findings and limits: Diversity ran similarly high across both naive subsets but far lower in memory CD8+ cells. A higher hydrophobicity marked the TRB CDR3s of CXCR3-positive naive cells versus CXCR3-negative naive cells.

UMI-tagged TRB cDNA libraries were built via 5' RACE. TCRdb reworked the 5' RACE reads into one entry per CDR3 protein, no DNA. This listing includes about 89,000 distinct CDR3 sequences. The material sequenced was naive CXCR3+ CD8+ T cells from blood. Subset reported: CD45RO-CCR7+CD27+CD95- naive CD8+ T cells expressing CXCR3 (TNR3+). The rearrangement joins TRBV5-6 to TRBJ2-7. This receptor was identified in a human donor in good health. Some clones in this sample may be carry-over from other donors' samples. CDR3 loop: CASSLALKDEQYF. Looking up the rest from reference TRBV5-6 and TRBJ2-7 gives the full variable domain: DAGVTQSPTHLIKTRGQQVTLRCSPKSGHDTVSWYQQALGQGPQFIFQYYEEEERQRGNFPDRFSGHQFPNYSSELNVNALLLGDSALYLCASSLALKDEQYFGPGTRLTVT.